This TCR beta chain was documented in a study of blood T cell repertoires in COVID-19 (dated by TCRdb to the early 2020s). Context from the whole study: Collaborator samples came from the United States, Italy and Spain and covered acute and convalescent phases of COVID-19. The material from the prospective study consisted of cDNA or gDNA derived from T cells, B-cell-depleted T cells, or PBMCs. Deeply sampled blood TCRbeta repertoires from subjects exposed to, actively infected with, or recovered from COVID-19 were included in the dataset. The repertoires were released in a freely available public database intended as a resource for research on the immune response to SARS-CoV-2. The samples were drawn from two sources: the first 160 participants of the ongoing ImmuneRACE study, and 1,000 to 1,500 subjects contributed by 6 global collaborators. The sample metadata nearly always contained a de-identified subject ID, COVID-19 status, age in years and sex. Where available, HLA class I and class II types were obtained from metadata supplied by the sample provider rather than from assay-based typing.

With respect to this clone: Its antigen is still unknown. There are no base qualities to consult, and no much larger clone falls within one base.

Paper-wide results and their limitations: How much clinical and demographic metadata was included differed by source and by participant, and the metadata was provided uncurated.

CDR1 and CDR2, per the germline V gene, are SGDLS and YYNGEE. V and J lose 6 bases and 0 bases, and a span of 19 bases separates them. Inclusive of the bounding cysteine and phenylalanine, the CDR3 is 17 residues long. The DNA shown is the 51-base CDR3, in frame from base 1. TCRbeta CDR3 regions were amplified from genomic DNA by means of the immunoSEQ Assay, a bias-controlled multiplex PCR. Per the source publication's procedure: Nucleated cell counts per sample were estimated from amplification of reference gene primers within the assay. Sequence reads were collapsed and filtered to measure the absolute abundance of every unique TCRbeta CDR3 rearrangement. For each sample, productive Simpson clonality was calculated as the square root of Simpson's diversity index over productive rearrangements. TCRdb re-hosts the immuneACCESS table, in-frame sequences only. Its copies lack some clones; in the studies checked, an unresolved V gene accounts for under half of them, and the cause for the rest is not known. Clonal size and the V and J genes are those of that table, whereas D and trimming came from the DNA. This sample is represented by around 140,000 clones; more than 70% of them were singletons. In total, the top ten clones hold approximately 1.5% of the sample.

The collaborating institutions used their own protocols to collect whole blood in K2EDTA tubes. For TCRbeta analysis, collaborator samples were shipped as frozen whole blood, as isolated PBMCs, or as DNA extracted from either sample type. The sequence was obtained from a man between 60 and 75 years old with acute or convalescent COVID-19. The specimen sequenced was peripheral blood. The V and J genes are TRBV9 and TRBJ1-3; the D gene is perhaps TRBD1, from 6 matching bases. CDR3 loop: CASTRTDQTSSGNTIYF. The DNA is TGTGCCAGCACCCGGACAGACCAAACTAGCTCTGGAAACACCATATATTTT.